This T cell receptor (beta chain) was captured in a study of T cells in localized non-small cell lung cancer. The CDR3 has 14 residues. The ends lost 6 bases at V and 5 bases at J; junction bases unmatched: 5. From germline, CDR1 is MNHNS and CDR2 SASEGT. TCRdb's copy holds only in-frame clones and misses some; the assay was immunoSEQ multiplex PCR. The sample includes around 79,000 clones, around 80% of them seen just once. This TCR was recovered from a man between 35 and 75 years old with stage II squamous cell lung carcinoma. This material consisted of PBMCs, taken before any cancer treatment. V gene TRBV6-1 combines with J gene TRBJ2-5, with 11 bases aligning to TRBD1. DNA for the CDR3: TGTGCCAGCAGGAGGACAGGGGGCGGGGAGACCCAGTACTTC. This gives the protein CASRRTGGGETQYF.